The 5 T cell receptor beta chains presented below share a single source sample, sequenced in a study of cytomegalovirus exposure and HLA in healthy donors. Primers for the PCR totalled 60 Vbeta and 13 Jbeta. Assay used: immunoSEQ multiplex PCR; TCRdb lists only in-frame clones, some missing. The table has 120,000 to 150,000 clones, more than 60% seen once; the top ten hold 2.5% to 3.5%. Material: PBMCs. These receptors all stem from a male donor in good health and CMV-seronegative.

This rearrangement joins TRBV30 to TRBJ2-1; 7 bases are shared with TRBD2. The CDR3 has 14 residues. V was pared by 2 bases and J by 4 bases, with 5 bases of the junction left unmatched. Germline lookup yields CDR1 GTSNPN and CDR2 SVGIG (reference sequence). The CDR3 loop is CAWSNGGSYNEQFF. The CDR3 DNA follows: TGTGCCTGGAGTAATGGCGGGAGTTACAATGAGCAGTTCTTC. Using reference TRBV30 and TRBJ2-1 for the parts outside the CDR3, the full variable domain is SQTIHQWPATLVQPVGSPLSLECTVEGTSNPNLYWYRQAAGRGLQLLFYSVGIGQISSEVPQNLSASRPQDRQFILSSKKLLLSDSGFYLCAWSNGGSYNEQFFGPGTRLTVL.

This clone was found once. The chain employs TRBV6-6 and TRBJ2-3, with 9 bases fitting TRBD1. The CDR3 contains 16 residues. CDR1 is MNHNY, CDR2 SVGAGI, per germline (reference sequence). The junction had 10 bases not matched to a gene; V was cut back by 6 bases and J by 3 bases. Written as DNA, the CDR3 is TGTGCCAGCAGGCCGACAGGGGGAGTTGGGACAGATACGCAGTATTTT. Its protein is CASRPTGGVGTDTQYF.

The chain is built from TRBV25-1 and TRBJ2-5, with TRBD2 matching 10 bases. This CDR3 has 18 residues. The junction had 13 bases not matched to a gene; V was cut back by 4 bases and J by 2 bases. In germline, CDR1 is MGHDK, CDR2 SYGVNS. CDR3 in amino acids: CASSGRGSGGAGQETQYF. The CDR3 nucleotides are TGTGCCAGCAGTGGGCGGGGGAGCGGGGGGGCGGGACAAGAGACCCAGTACTTC.

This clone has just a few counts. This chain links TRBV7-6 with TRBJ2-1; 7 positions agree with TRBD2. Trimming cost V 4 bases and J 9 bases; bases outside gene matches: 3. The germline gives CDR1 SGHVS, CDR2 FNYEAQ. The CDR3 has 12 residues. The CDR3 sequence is CASSSGEGEQFF. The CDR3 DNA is TGTGCCAGCAGCTCTGGGGAGGGTGAGCAGTTCTTC.

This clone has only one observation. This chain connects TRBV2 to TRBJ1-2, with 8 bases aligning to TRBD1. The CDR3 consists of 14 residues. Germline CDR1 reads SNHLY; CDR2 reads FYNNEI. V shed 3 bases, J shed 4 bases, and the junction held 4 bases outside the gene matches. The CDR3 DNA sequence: TGTGCCAGCAGTGAGGCAGGGGGCTTCTATGGCTACACCTTC. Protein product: CASSEAGGFYGYTF.